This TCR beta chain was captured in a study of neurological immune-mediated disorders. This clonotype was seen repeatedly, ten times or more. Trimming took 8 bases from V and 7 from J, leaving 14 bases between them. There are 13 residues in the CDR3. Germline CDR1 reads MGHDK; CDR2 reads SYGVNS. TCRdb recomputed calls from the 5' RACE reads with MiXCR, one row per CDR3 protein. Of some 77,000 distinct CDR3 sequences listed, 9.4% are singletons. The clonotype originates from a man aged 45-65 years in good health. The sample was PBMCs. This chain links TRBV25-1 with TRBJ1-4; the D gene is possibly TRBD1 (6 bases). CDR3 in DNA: TGTGCCAGCGTCAAGGGGGGAGGTGAAAAACTGTTTTTT. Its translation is CASVKGGGEKLFF.